This TCR beta chain is from a study of T cell changes during pregnancy in multiple sclerosis. CDR3 length equals 11 residues. V was pared by 6 bases and J by 6 bases, with 11 bases between. The V gene's germline CDR1 is DFQATT and CDR2 SNEGSKA (reference sequence). This table comes from immunoSEQ multiplex PCR, and its TCRdb copy is limited to in-frame clones, with some not included. The sample has just under 95,000 clones, around 92% seen once. The sequences come from peripheral blood, collected in the first trimester of pregnancy. The clonotype was recovered from a female donor with multiple sclerosis, enrolled in a pregnancy study. The chain recombines TRBV20-1 with TRBJ1-1, with D possibly TRBD1 on 5 matching bases. CDR3 residues: CSAPGYAEAFF. The CDR3 nucleotides are TGCAGTGCCCCAGGGTACGCTGAAGCTTTCTTT.